The next 6 T cell receptor beta chains were all read from a single sample in a study of stem cell transplantation in POMP-related autoinflammatory disease. TCRdb's table, derived via immunoSEQ multiplex PCR, lists solely in-frame clones and lacks some. In the table there are about 32,000 clones, 88% of which are singletons. The material was CD4+ T cells from PBMCs, obtained before stem cell transplantation. These receptors were collected from a human donor with POMP-related autoinflammation and immune dysregulation (PRAID).

The chain recombines TRBV25-1 with TRBJ2-5; TRBD2 might be the D (5 bases). The CDR3 length is 15 residues. V was cut by 3 bases and J by 5 bases, with 16 bases left in between. Per germline, CDR1 MGHDK and CDR2 SYGVNS. CDR3 in DNA: TGTGCCAGCAGTGATTATATGCCGGGGATGGAGACCCAGTACTTC. It translates to CASSDYMPGMETQYF.

This rearrangement joins TRBV2 to TRBJ2-7; tentatively, D is TRBD1 (5 bases). Trimming pared 0 bases from V and 2 bases from J, leaving 17 bases between. The length of the CDR3 is 17 residues. Germline CDR1 SNHLY, CDR2 FYNNEI. The CDR3 bases are TGTGCCAGCAGTGAAGCCCTTTGGCAGGGCAGGACCTACGAGCAGTACTTC. As protein: CASSEALWQGRTYEQYF.

The chain employs TRBV11-3 and TRBJ2-2, with a weak D call TRBD2 (5 bases). CDR1 is SGHNT and CDR2 is YENEEA in the germline V gene. The germline V and J ends were trimmed by 4 bases and 0 bases, with 12 bases remaining between them. This CDR3 region has 16 residues. CDR3 bases: TGTGCCAGCAGCTCCCGCCGGGGAACGAACACCGGGGAGCTGTTTTTT. This gives the protein CASSSRRGTNTGELFF.

The chain joins TRBV4-2 to TRBJ1-5, with D unresolved. CDR1 and CDR2 (germline): LGHNA, YNFKEQ. This CDR3 has 14 amino acids. V shed 1 base and J shed 5 bases, with 9 bases lying between them. Here the CDR3 reads CASSQVKGDQPQHF. In DNA, the CDR3 is TGTGCCAGCAGCCAAGTTAAGGGTGATCAGCCCCAGCATTTT.

The rearrangement links TRBV5-1 to TRBJ2-5, with TRBD1 matching over 9 bases. The CDR3 loop spans 14 amino acids. Germline V gene data show CDR1 as SGHRS and CDR2 as YFSETQ. Unmatched junction bases numbered 4, after V lost 4 bases and J lost 3 bases. CDR3 amino acids: CASSRQGGEETQYF. Here the CDR3 DNA reads TGCGCCAGCAGCAGACAGGGGGGTGAAGAGACCCAGTACTTC.

This chain uses TRBV5-1 with TRBJ2-1; 8 bases align to TRBD1. Germline lookup yields CDR1 SGHRS and CDR2 YFSETQ. Trimming cost V 5 bases and J 7 bases; bases outside gene matches: 11. This CDR3 region has 15 residues. The CDR3 reads CASRGGTGDFNEQFF. For the CDR3, the DNA is TGCGCCAGCAGGGGTGGGACAGGAGATTTTAATGAGCAGTTCTTC.